The 5 T cell receptor beta chains given below trace back to one sample, sequenced in a study of shared clonotypes between healthy human individuals (dated by TCRdb to 2020 to 2022). CD8 naive samples were CD45RO-negative cells positively selected for CCR7, giving a CD45RA+CCR7+ population that excluded TemRA cells. Libraries were made using the immunoSEQ multiplex PCR assay. What TCRdb holds here is the immuneACCESS table cut down to in-frame rearrangements. Part of the clones is not present; checked against another copy, under half of the missing clones reflect an unresolved V gene, and the others are unexplained. The sample profile shows roughly 2.1 million clones; just over 90% of them were found once. The top ten clonotypes cover under 2% of the sample. Sequenced input: naive CD8+ T cells from PBMCs. Explained via the paper, the cell subset or site label denotes: CD45RA+CCR7+. The receptor set was obtained from a man aged 18-30 years in good health. Some clones in this sample may be carry-over from other donors' samples.

The V and J genes are TRBV9 and TRBJ1-2, with D possibly matching TRBD1 (6 bases). With 0 bases removed from V and 3 bases from J, the gap between germline ends came to 15 bases. There are 16 residues in the CDR3. Germline V gene sequence: CDR1 SGDLS, CDR2 YYNGEE. The CDR3 DNA is TGTGCCAGCAGCGTAGCAAGGACAGACAAATACTATGGCTACACCTTC. Amino acid sequence: CASSVARTDKYYGYTF. Full variable domain (remainder filled in from reference TRBV9 and TRBJ1-2): DSGVTQTPKHLITATGQRVTLRCSPRSGDLSVYWYQQSLDQGLQFLIQYYNGEERAKGNILERFSAQQFPDLHSELNLSSLELGDSALYFCASSVARTDKYYGYTFGSGTRLTVV.

This sequence joins TRBV11-2 and TRBJ2-7, with 8 bases aligning to TRBD2. The junction had 13 bases not matched to a gene; V was cut back by 3 bases and J by 3 bases. This CDR3 is built from 17 residues. Germline loops: CDR1 SGHAT, CDR2 FQNNGV. In DNA, the CDR3 is TGTGCCAGCAGCTTCTGGGGTAGCGGGAATATTTTCTACGAGCAGTACTTC. Its translation: CASSFWGSGNIFYEQYF.

The chain combines TRBV2 with TRBJ2-3, with D uncertain. CDR1 is SNHLY and CDR2 is FYNNEI in the germline V gene. Trimming removed 8 bases at V and 3 bases at J, with 24 bases between. The CDR3 totals 17 residues. The CDR3 DNA is TGTGCCAGCTGGGGAACGAACGCCTCCCGACGGACAGATACGCAGTATTTT. Translating gives CASWGTNASRRTDTQYF.

This clone showed up just once. The J gene is TRBJ2-1, the V gene TRBV7-8; 8 bases are shared with TRBD2. This CDR3 contains 15 residues. CDR1 and CDR2 from the germline V gene are SGHVS and FQNEAQ. Losses at the gene ends were 0 bases for V and 8 bases for J; bases not matched to a gene: 6. CDR3 residues: CASSLAQREFYEQFF. The CDR3 region has the DNA TGTGCCAGCAGCTTAGCACAGCGGGAGTTTTATGAGCAGTTCTTC.

The CDR3: CASSVGQTDTQYF. CDR3 DNA sequence: TGTGCCAGCAGCGTAGGACAGACAGATACGCAGTATTTT. The chain uses TRBV9 and TRBJ2-3, with D perhaps matching TRBD1 (5 bases). This CDR3 region has 13 residues. Per germline, CDR1 SGDLS and CDR2 YYNGEE. Trimming left V 0 bases short and J 3 bases short, with 5 bases between.